The rows below give T cell receptor beta chains drawn from one sample of a study of T cell repertoires in cytomegalovirus infection. TCRdb itself ran the reads through MiXCR, one entry per CDR3 protein. The table records a few hundred thousand distinct CDR3 sequences, 35% to 50% of them present only once. Their target antigens are unknown. The sequencing used cultured PBMCs, collected from culture after CMV antigen stimulation. Receptors were obtained from a human donor in good health (CMV status not recorded). Some clones in this sample may be carry-over from other donors' samples. The CDR3 runs from the conserved cysteine through the conserved F or W.

j_gene	len	v_gene	CDR3aa
TRBJ1-2	17	TRBV7-2	CPSSLGTGGAKDYGYTF
TRBJ2-1	21	TRBV7-8	CASSRHLVSFPGTSMDNEQFF
TRBJ1-1	19	TRBV19	CASSTRSQGAYRTRTEAFF
TRBJ2-1	15	TRBV19	CASTPGQRRLNEQFF
TRBJ2-7	16	TRBV4-2	CASSQDGGGAIYEQYF
TRBJ1-2	15	TRBV6-8	CASTEGASANYGYTF
TRBJ2-7	15	TRBV5-4	CASSWFADQDYEQYF
TRBJ2-1	16	TRBV4-1	CASSQDGRGGYNEQFF
TRBJ1-2	14	TRBV7-2	CASSVSGGVYGYTF
TRBJ1-2	13	TRBV6-1	CASRRTGVNGYTF
TRBJ1-4	13	TRBV7-2	CASSLEPNEKLFF
TRBJ1-4	15	TRBV25-1	CASRGNRGINEKLFF
TRBJ2-3	14	TRBV11-2	CASSWQARTDTQYF
TRBJ2-7	11	TRBV20-1	CSASRSYEQYF
TRBJ2-3	16	TRBV7-2	CASSPQTSAGTDTQYF
TRBJ1-4	17	TRBV7-6	CASSTRRTGPLNEKLFF
TRBJ1-2	15	TRBV20-1	CSARDPPGRQYGYTF
TRBJ2-1	16	TRBV4-3	CASSPDGTSYYNEQFF
TRBJ2-5	16	TRBV7-8	CASSSRTSVAQETQYF
TRBJ1-6	15	TRBV20-1	CSAKLSTSYNSPLHF
TRBJ2-4	22	TRBV24-1	CATSDWLAGGESRRWTKNIQYF
TRBJ2-3	15	TRBV11-2	CASSLDGSPTDTQYF
TRBJ1-5	15	TRBV6-6	CASSERDALNQPQHF
TRBJ2-5	15	TRBV6-1	CASSAAAGPLETQYF
TRBJ2-1	13	TRBV20-1	CSALSAGRNEQFF
TRBJ1-2	12	TRBV7-9	CASSGGDYGYTF
TRBJ2-7	14	TRBV7-2	CASSRGTATYEQYF